Shown below are 16 T cell receptor beta chains from a single sample sequenced in a study of glioma-infiltrating T cells. The iRepertoire nested amplicon-rescue multiplex PCR amplified TCR alpha and beta CDR3s from RNA. TCRdb called the multiplex PCR reads again in MiXCR, with one record for every CDR3 protein. The sample consists of a few hundred thousand distinct CDR3 sequences, 41% of them appearing once. The sequenced material came from glioma tissue, nonneoplastic brain tissue, or PBMCs (not recorded which). The receptors were gathered from a human donor with low-grade glioma or glioblastoma, undergoing nonglioma brain surgery, or in good health (not recorded which).

This rearrangement joins TRBV7-6 to TRBJ2-3, with 9 bases lining up with TRBD2. J lost 5 bases, V lost 5 bases, and 14 bases had no gene match. Looked up from germline, CDR1 is SGHVS and CDR2 is FNYEAQ. The CDR3 has 17 amino acids. The DNA for the CDR3 is TGTGCCAGCAGCCTGAGGCTAGCGGGAAACCGACTAGATACGCAGTATTTT. This translates into CASSLRLAGNRLDTQYF. Variable domain in full (rest from reference TRBV7-6 and TRBJ2-3): GAGVSQSPRYKVTKRGQDVALRCDPISGHVSLYWYRQALGQGPEFLTYFNYEAQQDKSGLPNDRFSAERPEGSISTLTIQRTEQRDSAMYRCASSLRLAGNRLDTQYFGPGTRLTVL.

There are a few counts of this clonotype. The chain employs TRBV4-3 and TRBJ2-1, with TRBD2 matching 9 bases. The CDR3 totals 16 residues. Germline trimming cut 0 bases from V and 7 bases from J; bases unmatched to any gene: 7. CDR1 LGHNA and CDR2 YSLEER come from the germline V gene. DNA for the CDR3: TGCGCCAGCAGCCAAGACTTGCGGGAGGGCCGTAATGAGCAGTTCTTC. The encoded protein is CASSQDLREGRNEQFF.

V usage is TRBV7-2 and J usage is TRBJ2-3, with 7 bases fitting TRBD1. V was pared by 1 base and J by 5 bases, with 9 bases of the junction left unmatched. There are 16 residues in the CDR3. CDR1 is SGHTA and CDR2 is FQGNSA in the germline V gene. CDR3 sequence reads: CASSLEGFRGQDTQYF. For the CDR3, the DNA is TGTGCCAGCAGCTTAGAAGGGTTTAGGGGGCAAGATACGCAGTATTTT.

There are a few counts of this clonotype. V gene TRBV7-2 combines with J gene TRBJ2-5; no firm D call. Germline loops: CDR1 SGHTA, CDR2 FQGNSA. The CDR3 consists of 14 residues. V gave up 1 base and J gave up 2 bases, with 8 bases separating them. The CDR3 spells CASSLDFGQETQYF. The CDR3 region has the DNA TGTGCCAGCAGCTTAGATTTTGGGCAAGAGACCCAGTACTTC.

The rearrangement links TRBV28 to TRBJ1-1; D might be TRBD1 (5 bases). The germline V and J ends were trimmed by 7 bases and 1 base, with 22 bases remaining between them. Germline CDR1 MDHEN, CDR2 SYDVKM. The CDR3 contains 17 residues. The CDR3 here is CASTQVGEGTWNTEAFF. The CDR3 coding sequence is TGTGCCAGCACCCAGGTGGGCGAGGGGACTTGGAACACTGAAGCTTTCTTT.

In this sample, this clonotype turned up a few times. The rearrangement links TRBV27 to TRBJ2-2, with D possibly being TRBD1 (7 bases). The germline V gene has CDR1 MNHEY and CDR2 SMNVEV (reference sequence). The germline V and J ends were trimmed by 3 bases and 6 bases, with 17 bases remaining between them. The CDR3 loop spans 16 amino acids. The CDR3 DNA follows: TGTGCCAGCAGTTTGGCAGGGGGGAATTTTGCCGGGGAGCTGTTTTTT. Its translation: CASSLAGGNFAGELFF.

The genes are TRBV5-4 and TRBJ2-1; D is undetermined. V lost 0 bases to trimming and J lost 7 bases, with 11 bases between them. The CDR3 has 14 residues. Germline V CDR1 and CDR2: SGHNT, YYREEE (reference sequence). The CDR3 coding sequence is TGTGCCAGCAGCTTGGAACGGATCGGGAATGAGCAGTTCTTC. Residues: CASSLERIGNEQFF.

V gene TRBV12-3 or TRBV12-4 combines with J gene TRBJ1-5, with D tentatively TRBD1 (6 bases). There are 16 residues in the CDR3. V was trimmed by 6 bases and J by 5 bases, leaving 20 bases between them. The CDR3 DNA sequence: TGTGCCAGCAGAACTACAGGGAGCACCCCACATCAGCCCCAGCATTTT. This gives the protein CASRTTGSTPHQPQHF.

This clonotype was picked up a small number of times. The rearrangement uses TRBV28 and TRBJ1-2; 8 positions agree with TRBD1. The CDR3 contains 13 residues. Germline lookup yields CDR1 MDHEN and CDR2 SYDVKM. Unmatched junction bases numbered 5, after V lost 8 bases and J lost 3 bases. The DNA for the CDR3 is TGTGCCAGCCGTCACAGGGGGTACTATGGCTACACCTTC. Protein product: CASRHRGYYGYTF.

As for this clonotype: Since a much larger clone is just one base distant, this may be a read error. The chain couples TRBV5-5 to TRBJ2-7; no definite D call. Germline-derived CDR1 and CDR2 are SGHKS and YYEKEE (reference sequence). This CDR3 has 13 residues. In DNA, the CDR3 is TGCACCAGCAGCATCCCCGGCGTGGACGAGCAGTACTTC. Protein: CTSSIPGVDEQYF.

There are a few counts of this clonotype. The V gene is TRBV29-1, the J gene TRBJ1-5, with D possibly being TRBD1 (6 bases). CDR1 is SQVTM, CDR2 ANQGSEA, per germline. V was clipped by 4 bases and J by 4 bases, with 8 bases between them. The CDR3 is made up of 12 amino acids. The CDR3, as DNA: TGCAGCGTTGGAGACAGGAATCAGCCCCAGCATTTT. It yields the protein CSVGDRNQPQHF. Filled out from reference TRBV29-1 and TRBJ1-5, the complete variable domain reads SAVISQKPSRDICQRGTSLTIQCQVDSQVTMMFWYRQQPGQSLTLIATANQGSEATYESGFVIDKFPISRPNLTFSTLTVSNMSPEDSSIYLCSVGDRNQPQHFGDGTRLSIL.

The chain couples TRBV5-4 to TRBJ2-1; TRBD2 aligns across 8 bases. With V trimmed by 2 bases and J by 8 bases, 6 bases remained unmatched. The CDR3 extends over 14 amino acids. CDR1 SGHNT and CDR2 YYREEE come from the germline V gene (reference sequence). The CDR3 DNA sequence: TGTGCCAGCAGCTTTGCCAGCGGGGGTTATGAGCAGTTCTTC. Its protein product is CASSFASGGYEQFF.

This clonotype was recorded once. The V gene is TRBV4-1, the J gene TRBJ2-1; the D gene is possibly TRBD2 (5 bases). The V end was cut by 5 bases, the J end by 6 bases, with 14 bases between. Germline CDR1 reads MGHRA; CDR2 reads YSYEKL. The CDR3 has 14 amino acids. CDR3 region: CASSGSGVVNEQFF. The CDR3 region has the DNA TGCGCCAGCAGCGGGAGTGGGGTTGTCAATGAGCAGTTCTTC.

To note about this clonotype: One end of the junction varies from germline; a read error may be responsible. The gene calls are TRBV28 and TRBJ2-1; 7 bases line up with TRBD2. Germline CDR1 MDHEN, CDR2 SYDVKM. This CDR3 contains 16 residues. In DNA, the CDR3 is TGTGCCAGCAGCAGCCCACTAGCGACCTCCTACAATGGGCAGTTCTTC. Residues: CASSSPLATSYNGQFF.

A remark on this clonotype: One end of the junction does not line up with germline, which may come from a read error. This chain links TRBV6-2 or TRBV6-3 with TRBJ2-7; D not certain. CDR3 length: 13 amino acids. The germline gives CDR1 MNHEY, CDR2 SVGEGT. In DNA form, the CDR3 reads TGTGCCACCAGTGAGCACAGCCTCTACGAGCAGTACTTC. Its protein product is CATSEHSLYEQYF.

This clonotype has ten or more counts. The chain's CDR3 is CASSYNPRSGEETQYF. CDR3 in DNA: TGTGCCAGCAGTTACAACCCAAGGTCGGGGGAAGAGACCCAGTACTTC. The rearrangement joins TRBV6-2 or TRBV6-3 to TRBJ2-5; TRBD2 is a possible D gene (6 bases). Germline V gene data show CDR1 as MNHEY and CDR2 as SVGEGT. This CDR3 is built from 16 residues. V lost 2 bases and J lost 3, with 16 bases in between.